Described below is a single T cell receptor (beta chain) sequence and its context. This entry is derived from a study of response to subunit inactivated influenza vaccine. TCRdb re-analysed the RT-PCR reads in MiXCR, keeping a single row per CDR3 protein. The sample consists of 500,000 to 750,000 distinct CDR3 sequences, around 15% of them appearing once. Germline V CDR1 and CDR2: SEHNR, FQNEAQ (reference sequence). V was clipped by 4 bases and J by 5 bases, with 8 bases between them. The CDR3 is made up of 12 amino acids. The origin of this receptor is a man in his fifties who received an inactivated influenza vaccine. The V call is TRBV7-9, the J call TRBJ2-5, with no clear D. The material sequenced was PBMCs from blood, taken 11 to 12 days after vaccination. The CDR3 nucleotides are TGTGCCAGCAGCTGGCAGACGGAGACCCAGTACTTC. Protein: CASSWQTETQYF.